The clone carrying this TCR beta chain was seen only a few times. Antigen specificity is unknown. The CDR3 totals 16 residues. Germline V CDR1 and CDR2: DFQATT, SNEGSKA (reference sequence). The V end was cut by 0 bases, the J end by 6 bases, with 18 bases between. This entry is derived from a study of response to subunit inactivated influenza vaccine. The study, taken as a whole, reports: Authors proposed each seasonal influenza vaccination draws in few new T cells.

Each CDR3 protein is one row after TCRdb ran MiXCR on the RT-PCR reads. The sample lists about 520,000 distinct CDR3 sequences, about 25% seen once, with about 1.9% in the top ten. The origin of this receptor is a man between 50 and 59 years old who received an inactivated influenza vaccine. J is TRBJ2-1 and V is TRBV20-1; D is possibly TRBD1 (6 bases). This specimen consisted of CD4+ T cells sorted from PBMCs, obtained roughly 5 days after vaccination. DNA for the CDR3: TGCAGTGCTAGAGATCTCAGGGGACGGGTTAGCAATGAGCAGTTCTTC. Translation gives CSARDLRGRVSNEQFF.